The entry below describes one TCR beta chain. What it recognizes is unknown. A read error may explain this, as a much larger clone is one base away. Trimming removed 7 bases from V and 0 bases from J, with 13 bases in between. Germline V CDR1 and CDR2: MNHEY, SVGEGT. This CDR3 comprises 16 residues. RNA was extracted from bulk tissue without any cell sorting. Three rounds of nested PCR, following a modified ARM-PCR protocol, produced the TCRbeta library. TCRdb independently ran MiXCR on the multiplex PCR reads; one entry per CDR3 protein. Among 130,000 or so distinct CDR3 sequences listed, 66% were seen once. This record belongs to a study of tumor and adjacent non-tumor tissue in lung cancer. Study in general: Aged about 30 to 85 years, patients included approximately 11 men and 4 to 6 women with stage I to III disease. Findings and limits, study-wide: Tumor repertoires had a smaller top 100 clone share than normal lung. TCR diversity was significantly greater in tumor than normal lung tissue.

Sequences were obtained from lung tumor tissue. The chain recombines TRBV6-2 or TRBV6-3 with TRBJ2-6, with D unresolved. The sequence was collected from a man under 40 with non-small cell lung cancer. The CDR3 region is CASNYSVRSGANVLTF. The CDR3 coding sequence is TGTGCCAGCAATTATTCAGTTCGCTCTGGGGCCAACGTCCTGACTTTC.